This TCR beta chain was observed in a study of blood T cells in healthy people across ages (dated by TCRdb to about 2015). At the level of the whole study: In model experiments, template switching captured about one uniquely barcoded TCR beta cDNA molecule for every two T cells. Four age groups were formed from the donors: young (average roughly 15 years), middle-aged (approximately 40), aged (more than 55) and long-lived (about 80). Age-related changes in TCR beta repertoire diversity were measured in the study by deep sequencing normalized with unique cDNA molecular identifiers. To avoid experimental bias, donors of different ages were distributed randomly across sequencing lanes. Two additional independent replicas of 1 million unique cDNA reads from the same blood draw were analyzed for two donors (one aged 18 to 30 and one aged 80 or older). Study-wide findings and limitations: A strong correlation was found between observed TCR beta diversity and the percentage of naive T cells measured by flow cytometry. The CMV infection status of donors was not known, potentially confounding age-related changes in expanded clonotypes. Bulk unsorted PBMC profiling prevented conclusive comparison of naive and antigen-experienced compartments. Estimates of total diversity based on one million sequenced T cells were regarded as lower bounds and as underestimates. The long-lived group showed more naive CD4+ T cells, fewer expanded clones and increased TCR diversity than the aged group, suggesting age selection. As age increased, observed TCR beta diversity per million T cells dropped in a roughly linear way, and a significant reduction was already evident by age about 40.

The library came from 5' RACE. Data came from an Illumina HiSeq 2500. A second PCR of roughly 6 to 12 cycles was run with a J-beta primer mix and a sample-barcoded 5' primer. A template-switch 5' adaptor carrying 12 random nucleotides introduced a unique molecular identifier onto each TCR beta cDNA molecule. Each sample yielded at least 2.5 million CDR3-containing paired-end reads. First-strand cDNA synthesis was performed from all RNA using the Mint cDNA synthesis kit, with priming by a TRBC-specific oligonucleotide. Following uracil-DNA glycosylase treatment, a first 18-cycle PCR with universal primers M1SS and BC2_uni_R was performed on all cDNA. The authors' pipeline ran thus. For normalization, 1 million high-quality reads were randomly selected from each sample, with every read carrying a distinct molecular identifier. Reads with shared molecular identifiers were discarded instead of being binned into consensus sequences. MiTCR, set to a Q25 quality threshold and the strictest error-elimination algorithm, was used for CDR3 identification, clonotype clustering and error correction. Lower-bound total TCR beta diversity was estimated with a nonparametric unseen species model using Euler transformation. TCRdb trimmed the raw reads at Q25, called clones with MiXCR and kept productive beta chains. Identical CDR3 protein sequences are pooled into one entry, listed with their most common genes and DNA. These V and J calls derive from TCRdb rather than the authors' analysis. The sample yields about 1.4 million distinct CDR3 sequences; approximately 59% were counted once. The ten largest clones represent about 6.7% of the sample.

A remark on this clonotype: Its antigen target is currently unknown. Base qualities are missing; no much larger clone stands one base away.

The 39 donors, aged 6 to 90 years, were systemically healthy Caucasian individuals from Russia. Each donor gave ten milliliters of peripheral blood, drawn into EDTA-treated Vacutainer tubes. Ficoll-Paque density-gradient centrifugation was used to isolate PBMCs, with at least 6.5 million obtained per sample. Total RNA, at least 6 micrograms per sample, was extracted from PBMCs with Trizol reagent. The percentages of naive CD45RAhigh/CD27high T cells were determined by flow cytometry on a PBMC aliquot from every donor. For this chain, trimming is 7 bases at the V end and 4 bases at the J end, and the number of junction bases without a gene match is 8. Taken from cysteine to phenylalanine, the CDR3 has 14 residues. Left in the record is the CDR3 DNA by itself, 42 bases read in frame from the first base. Looking up the germline V gene yields CDR1 SNHLY and CDR2 FYNNEI.

The receptor was derived from a man between 18 and 35 years old in good health. The chain links TRBV2 with TRBJ2-3; 7 nucleotides in the junction match TRBD1. The material sequenced was blood. The CDR3: CASKDRPKADTQYF. The DNA sequence is TGTGCCAGCAAGGACAGGCCCAAAGCAGATACGCAGTATTTT.